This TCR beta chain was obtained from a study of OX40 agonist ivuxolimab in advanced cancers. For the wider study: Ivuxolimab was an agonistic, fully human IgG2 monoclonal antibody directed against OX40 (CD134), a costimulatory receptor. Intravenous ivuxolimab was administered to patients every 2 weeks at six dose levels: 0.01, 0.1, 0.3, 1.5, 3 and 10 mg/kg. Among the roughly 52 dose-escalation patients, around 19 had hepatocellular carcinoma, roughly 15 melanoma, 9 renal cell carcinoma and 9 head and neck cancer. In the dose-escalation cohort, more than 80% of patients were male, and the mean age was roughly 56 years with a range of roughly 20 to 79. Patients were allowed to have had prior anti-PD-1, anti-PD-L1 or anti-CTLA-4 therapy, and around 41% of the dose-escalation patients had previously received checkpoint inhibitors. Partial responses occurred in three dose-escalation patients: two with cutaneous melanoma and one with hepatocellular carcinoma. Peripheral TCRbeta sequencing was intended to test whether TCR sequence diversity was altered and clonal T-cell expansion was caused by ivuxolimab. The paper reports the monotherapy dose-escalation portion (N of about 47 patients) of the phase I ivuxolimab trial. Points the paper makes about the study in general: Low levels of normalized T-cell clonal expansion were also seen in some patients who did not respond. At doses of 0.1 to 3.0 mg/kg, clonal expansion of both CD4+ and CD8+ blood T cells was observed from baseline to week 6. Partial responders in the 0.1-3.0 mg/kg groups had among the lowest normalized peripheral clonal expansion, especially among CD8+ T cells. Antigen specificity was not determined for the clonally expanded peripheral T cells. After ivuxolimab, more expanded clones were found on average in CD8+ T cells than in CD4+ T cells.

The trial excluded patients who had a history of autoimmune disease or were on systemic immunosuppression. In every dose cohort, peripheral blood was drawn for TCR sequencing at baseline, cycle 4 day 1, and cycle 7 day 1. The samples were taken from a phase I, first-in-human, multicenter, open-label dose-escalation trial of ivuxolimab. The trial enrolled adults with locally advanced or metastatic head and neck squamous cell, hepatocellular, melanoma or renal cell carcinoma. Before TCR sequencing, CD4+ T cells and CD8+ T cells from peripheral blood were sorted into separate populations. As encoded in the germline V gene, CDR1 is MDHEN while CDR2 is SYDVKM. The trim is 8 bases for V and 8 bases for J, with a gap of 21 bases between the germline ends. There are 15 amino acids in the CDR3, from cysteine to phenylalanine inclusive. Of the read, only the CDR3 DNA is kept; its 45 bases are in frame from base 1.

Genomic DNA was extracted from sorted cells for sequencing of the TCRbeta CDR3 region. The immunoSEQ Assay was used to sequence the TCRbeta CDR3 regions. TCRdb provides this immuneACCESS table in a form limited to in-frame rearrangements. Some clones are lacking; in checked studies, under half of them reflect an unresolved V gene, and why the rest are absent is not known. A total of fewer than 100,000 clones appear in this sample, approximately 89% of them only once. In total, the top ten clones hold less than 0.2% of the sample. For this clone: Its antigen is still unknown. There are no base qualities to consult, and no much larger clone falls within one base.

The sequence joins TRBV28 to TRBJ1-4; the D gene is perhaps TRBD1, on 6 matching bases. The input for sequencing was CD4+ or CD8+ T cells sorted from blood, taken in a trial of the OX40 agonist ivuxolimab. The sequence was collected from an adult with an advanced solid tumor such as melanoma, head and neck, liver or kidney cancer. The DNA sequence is TGTGCCAGCTATCCTTCGGGGGGCTTCCGAGAAAAACTGTTTTTT. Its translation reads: CASYPSGGFREKLFF.